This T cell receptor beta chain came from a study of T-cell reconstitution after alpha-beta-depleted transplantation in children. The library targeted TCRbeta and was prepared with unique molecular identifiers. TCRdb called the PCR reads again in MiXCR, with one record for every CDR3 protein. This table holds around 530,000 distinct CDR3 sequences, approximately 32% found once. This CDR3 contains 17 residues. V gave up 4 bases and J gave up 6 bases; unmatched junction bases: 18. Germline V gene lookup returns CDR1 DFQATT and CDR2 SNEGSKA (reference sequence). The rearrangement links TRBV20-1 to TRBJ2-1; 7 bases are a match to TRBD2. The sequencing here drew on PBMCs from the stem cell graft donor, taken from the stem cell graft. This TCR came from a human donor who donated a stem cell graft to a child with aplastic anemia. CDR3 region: CSAKKPGAGVFSNEQFF. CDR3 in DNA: TGCAGTGCTAAAAAGCCCGGTGCGGGAGTATTTTCCAATGAGCAGTTCTTC.